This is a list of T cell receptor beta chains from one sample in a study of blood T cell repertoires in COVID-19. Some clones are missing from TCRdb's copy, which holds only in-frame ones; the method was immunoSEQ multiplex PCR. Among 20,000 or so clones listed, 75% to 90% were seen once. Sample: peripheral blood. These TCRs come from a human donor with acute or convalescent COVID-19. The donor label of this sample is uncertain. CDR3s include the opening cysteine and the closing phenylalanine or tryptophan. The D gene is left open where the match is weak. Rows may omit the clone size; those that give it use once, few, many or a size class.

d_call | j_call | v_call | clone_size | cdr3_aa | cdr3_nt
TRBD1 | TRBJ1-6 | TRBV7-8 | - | CASSLAVGTGKSSYNSPLHF | TGTGCCAGCAGCTTAGCAGTGGGGACAGGGAAAAGCTCCTATAATTCACCCCTCCACTTT
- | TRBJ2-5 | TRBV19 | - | CASSPGFRETQYF | TGTGCCAGTAGTCCAGGGTTTAGAGAGACCCAGTACTTC
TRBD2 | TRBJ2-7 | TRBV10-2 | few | CATSRGSYEQYF | TGCGCCACGTCGCGGGGGTCCTACGAGCAGTACTTC
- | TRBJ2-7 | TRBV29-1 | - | CSVEGAGYEQYF | TGCAGCGTTGAGGGTGCAGGCTACGAGCAGTACTTC
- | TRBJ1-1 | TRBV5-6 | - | CASRPPGDTEAFF | TGTGCCAGCAGACCCCCAGGGGACACTGAAGCTTTCTTT
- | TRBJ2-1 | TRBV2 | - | CASSRGLPSSYNEQFF | TGTGCCAGCAGTAGGGGACTCCCGAGCTCCTACAATGAGCAGTTCTTC
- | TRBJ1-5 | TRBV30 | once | CAWSGSTGVDQPQHF | TGTGCCTGGAGTGGATCAACCGGGGTCGATCAGCCCCAGCATTTT
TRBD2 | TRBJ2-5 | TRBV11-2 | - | CASSLALAEETQYF | TGTGCCAGCAGCTTAGCACTAGCGGAAGAGACCCAGTACTTC
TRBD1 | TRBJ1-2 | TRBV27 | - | CASRGQGRSGYTF | TGTGCCAGCAGGGGACAGGGGAGGAGTGGCTACACCTTC
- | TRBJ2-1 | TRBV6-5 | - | CASGSSGYNEQFF | TGTGCCAGCGGGTCCTCCGGGTACAATGAGCAGTTCTTC
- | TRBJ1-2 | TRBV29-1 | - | CSVEQTGNYGYTF | TGCAGCGTTGAGCAGACAGGAAACTATGGCTACACCTTC
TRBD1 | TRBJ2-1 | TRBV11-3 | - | CASSFRDRDTEQFF | TGTGCCAGCAGCTTCCGGGACAGGGATACTGAGCAGTTCTTC
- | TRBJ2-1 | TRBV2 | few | CASSAQIVNTGNEQFF | TGTGCCAGCAGTGCACAAATAGTAAATACAGGGAATGAGCAGTTCTTC
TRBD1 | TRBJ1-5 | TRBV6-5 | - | CASSSRGLDQPQHF | TGTGCCAGCAGTTCCAGGGGGCTCGACCAGCCCCAGCATTTT
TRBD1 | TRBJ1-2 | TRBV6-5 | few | CASSLVTGTGNYGYTF | TGTGCCAGCAGTTTGGTCACCGGGACAGGGAACTATGGCTACACCTTC
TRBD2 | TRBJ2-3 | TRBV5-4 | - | CASSLMGGREADTQYF | TGTGCCAGCAGCTTGATGGGCGGGAGGGAGGCAGATACGCAGTATTTT
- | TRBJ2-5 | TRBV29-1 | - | CSVELSAKETQYF | TGCAGCGTGGAGCTGTCGGCCAAAGAGACCCAGTACTTC
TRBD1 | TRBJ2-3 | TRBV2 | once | CASSGKTGTRTDTQYF | TGTGCCAGCAGTGGGAAGACAGGGACCAGAACAGATACGCAGTATTTT
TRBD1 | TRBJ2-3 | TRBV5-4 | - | CASTGTGGHTQYF | TGTGCCAGCACCGGGACAGGGGGACATACGCAGTATTTT
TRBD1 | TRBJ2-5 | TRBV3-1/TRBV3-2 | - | CASGADRGISAQYF | TGTGCCAGCGGGGCGGACAGGGGAATTTCGGCCCAGTACTTC
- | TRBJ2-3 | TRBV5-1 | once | CASSWGGAGSTDTQYF | TGCGCCAGCAGCTGGGGGGGGGCGGGGTCCACAGATACGCAGTATTTT
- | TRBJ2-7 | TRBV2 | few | CASLKQVDYEQYF | TGTGCCAGCCTGAAGCAGGTTGACTACGAGCAGTACTTC
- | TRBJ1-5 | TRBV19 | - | CASSLIRGNQPQHF | TGTGCCAGTAGTTTAATACGGGGCAATCAGCCCCAGCATTTT
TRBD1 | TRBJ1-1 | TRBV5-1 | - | CASSPGTGVVNTEAFF | TGCGCCAGCAGCCCAGGGACAGGGGTCGTTAACACTGAAGCTTTCTTT
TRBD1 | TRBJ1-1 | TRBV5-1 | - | CASSLRQGNTEAFF | TGCGCCAGCAGCCTACGACAGGGGAACACTGAAGCTTTCTTT
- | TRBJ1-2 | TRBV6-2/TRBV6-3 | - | CASSGRNGYTF | TGTGCCAGCAGTGGGAGGAATGGCTACACCTTC
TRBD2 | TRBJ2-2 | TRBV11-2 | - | CASSLSRAGVHGTGELFF | TGTGCCAGCAGCTTAAGCCGCGCGGGGGTTCATGGCACCGGGGAGCTGTTTTTT
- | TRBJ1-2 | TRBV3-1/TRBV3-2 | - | CASSQGPGRGNYGYTF | TGTGCCAGCAGCCAAGGACCAGGTCGGGGAAACTATGGCTACACCTTC
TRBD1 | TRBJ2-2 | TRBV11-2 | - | CASSPGQGMAGELFF | TGTGCCAGCAGCCCGGGACAGGGAATGGCCGGGGAGCTGTTTTTT
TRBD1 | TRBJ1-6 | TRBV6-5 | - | CASSSPRRQGNSPLHF | TGTGCCAGCAGTTCCCCCCGGAGACAGGGTAATTCACCCCTCCACTTT
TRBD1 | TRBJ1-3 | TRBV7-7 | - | CASSSGTGGLNTIYF | TGTGCCAGCAGCTCCGGGACAGGGGGCTTGAACACCATATATTTT
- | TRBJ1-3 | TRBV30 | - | CAYSPGAGNTIYF | TGTGCCTATTCCCCGGGGGCTGGAAACACCATATATTTT
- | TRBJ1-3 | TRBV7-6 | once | CASSRAGNTIYF | TGTGCCAGCAGCCGCGCGGGGAACACCATATATTTT
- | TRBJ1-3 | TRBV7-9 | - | CASSRGGNTIYF | TGTGCCAGCAGCCGAGGGGGAAACACCATATATTTT
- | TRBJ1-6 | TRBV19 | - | CASRRGGSNNSPLHF | TGTGCCAGTAGGCGGGGAGGGAGTAATAATTCACCCCTCCACTTT
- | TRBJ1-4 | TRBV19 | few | CASAGSATNEKLFF | TGTGCCAGTGCAGGATCTGCAACTAATGAAAAACTGTTTTTT
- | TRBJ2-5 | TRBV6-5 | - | CASRGRQETQYF | TGTGCCAGCAGGGGCCGGCAAGAGACCCAGTACTTC
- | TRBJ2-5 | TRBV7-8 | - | CASSLSRERQETQYF | TGTGCCAGCAGCTTAAGTCGGGAGCGCCAAGAGACCCAGTACTTC
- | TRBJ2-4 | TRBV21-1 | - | CASSKVPPRQGAWGLAKNIQYF | TGTGCCAGCAGCAAAGTTCCTCCGCGACAGGGGGCGTGGGGCCTAGCCAAAAACATTCAGTACTTC
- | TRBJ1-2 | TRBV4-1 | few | CASSQLQGSGYTF | TGCGCCAGCAGCCAATTGCAGGGATCTGGCTACACCTTC
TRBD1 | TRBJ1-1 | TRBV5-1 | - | CASSSQGATEAFF | TGCGCCAGCAGCTCCCAGGGGGCTACTGAAGCTTTCTTT
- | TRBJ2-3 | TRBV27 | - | CASSLSSVSTDTQYF | TGTGCCAGCAGTTTATCTAGCGTCAGCACAGATACGCAGTATTTT
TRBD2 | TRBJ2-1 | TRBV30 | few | CAWVGTSGSPSFF | TGTGCCTGGGTGGGGACTAGCGGGAGCCCCTCCTTCTTC
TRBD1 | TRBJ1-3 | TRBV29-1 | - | CSVEETGAPGNTIYF | TGCAGCGTTGAGGAGACAGGGGCGCCGGGAAACACCATATATTTT
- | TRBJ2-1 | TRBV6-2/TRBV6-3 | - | CASSYSRRRLYNEQFF | TGTGCCAGCAGTTACTCTCGGAGACGTCTCTACAATGAGCAGTTCTTC
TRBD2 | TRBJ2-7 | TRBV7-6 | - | CASSLGASGSYEQYF | TGTGCCAGCAGCTTAGGGGCTAGCGGGAGCTACGAGCAGTACTTC
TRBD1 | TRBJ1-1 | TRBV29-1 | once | CSVADRVITEAFF | TGCAGCGTTGCTGACAGGGTAATAACTGAAGCTTTCTTT
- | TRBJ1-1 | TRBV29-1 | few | CSVEGRANTEAFF | TGCAGCGTTGAAGGGAGGGCGAACACTGAAGCTTTCTTT
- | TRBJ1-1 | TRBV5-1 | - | CASRQENTEAFF | TGCGCCAGCAGACAGGAGAACACTGAAGCTTTCTTT
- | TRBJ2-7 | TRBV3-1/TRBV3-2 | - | CASSPGRGQYLYEQYF | TGTGCCAGCAGCCCAGGTCGCGGGCAGTATCTCTACGAGCAGTACTTC